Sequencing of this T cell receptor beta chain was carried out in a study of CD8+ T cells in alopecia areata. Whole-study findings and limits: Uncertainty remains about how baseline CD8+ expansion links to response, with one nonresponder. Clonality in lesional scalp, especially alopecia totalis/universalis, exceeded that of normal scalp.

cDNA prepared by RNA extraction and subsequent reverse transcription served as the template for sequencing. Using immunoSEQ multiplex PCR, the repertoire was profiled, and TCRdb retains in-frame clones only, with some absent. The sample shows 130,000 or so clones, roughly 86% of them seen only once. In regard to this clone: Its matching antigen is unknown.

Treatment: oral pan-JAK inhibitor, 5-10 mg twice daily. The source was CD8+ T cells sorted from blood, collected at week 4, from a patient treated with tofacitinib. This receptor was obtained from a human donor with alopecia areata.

The CDR3 protein is CASNPGHLLQETQYF. The DNA of the CDR3 is TGTGCCAGCAACCCGGGACACCTTCTCCAAGAGACCCAGTACTTC. The chain is built from TRBV7-9 and TRBJ2-5; a possible D gene is TRBD1 (6 bases). V was shortened by 7 bases and J by 1 base, with 16 bases between the two germline ends. CDR3 length: 15 residues. Germline V gives CDR1 SEHNR, CDR2 FQNEAQ (reference sequence). Drawing the rest from reference TRBV7-9 and TRBJ2-5, the complete variable domain is DTGVSQNPRHKITKRGQNVTFRCDPISEHNRLYWYRQTLGQGPEFLTYFQNEAQLEKSRLLSDRFSAERPKGSFSTLEIQRTEQGDSAMYLCASNPGHLLQETQYFGPGTRLLVL.